One and the same sample provided the 13 T cell receptor beta chains below, sequenced in a study of OX40 agonist ivuxolimab in advanced cancers. The method was immunoSEQ multiplex PCR; TCRdb's version includes in-frame clones alone and lacks a portion of them. The profile covers some 86,000 clones, with roughly 87% appearing a single time and about 0.3% taken by the ten largest. The sample was CD4+ or CD8+ T cells sorted from blood, taken in a trial of the OX40 agonist ivuxolimab. These receptor sequences come from an adult with an advanced solid tumor such as melanoma, head and neck, liver or kidney cancer.

The count of this clone is one. The J gene is TRBJ1-2, the V gene TRBV7-2; D is uncertain. CDR3 length: 14 amino acids. Trimming pared 5 bases from V and 7 bases from J, leaving 17 bases between. Germline V lookup: CDR1 SGHTA, CDR2 FQGNSA. The CDR3 nucleotides are TGTGCCAGCAGCCCCTACCTTGAACTAGGTGGCTACACCTTC. Its protein is CASSPYLELGGYTF.

In its sample, this clone was seen once. The germline gene is not matched at one end of the junction; a read error may be the cause. V and J are TRBV7-2 and TRBJ1-1; TRBD1 is a possible D gene (5 bases). The germline V gene encodes CDR1 SGHTA and CDR2 FQGNSA. The CDR3 is made up of 14 amino acids. CDR3: CAGSLLQVNTEAFF. In DNA form, the CDR3 reads TGTGCCGGCAGCTTACTACAGGTAAACACTGAAGCTTTCTTT. The full variable domain, rest sourced from reference TRBV7-2 and TRBJ1-1, is GAGVSQSPSNKVTEKGKDVELRCDPISGHTALYWYRQSLGQGLEFLIYFQGNSAPDKSGLPSDRFSAERTGGSVSTLTIQRTQQEDSAVYLCAGSLLQVNTEAFFGQGTRLTVV.

This chain links TRBV25-1 with TRBJ2-2, with unresolved D. This CDR3 comprises 15 residues. CDR1 and CDR2 (germline): MGHDK, SYGVNS. Trimming stripped 4 bases from V and 6 bases from J, with 15 bases between. The CDR3 DNA sequence: TGTGCCAGCAGTGCCCGAGCCGTAGGTCCCGGGGAGCTGTTTTTT. Translating it yields CASSARAVGPGELFF. The whole variable domain, filled in from reference TRBV25-1 and TRBJ2-2, reads EADIYQTPRYLVIGTGKKITLECSQTMGHDKMYWYQQDPGMELHLIHYSYGVNSTEKGDLSSESTVSRIRTEHFPLTLESARPSHTSQYLCASSARAVGPGELFFGEGSRLTVL.

The V call is TRBV19, the J call TRBJ1-2, with TRBD1 matching 7 bases. There are 14 residues in the CDR3. Per the germline V gene, CDR1 is LNHDA and CDR2 is SQIVND (reference sequence). Trimming took 7 bases from V and 6 from J; bases not matched to a gene: 11. The CDR3 nucleotides are TGTGCCAGTACTCTGGGAGGGGGCGCGGATGGCTACACCTTC. Translation: CASTLGGGADGYTF. Drawing the rest from reference TRBV19 and TRBJ1-2, the complete variable domain is DGGITQSPKYLFRKEGQNVTLSCEQNLNHDAMYWYRQDPGQGLRLIYYSQIVNDFQKGDIAEGYSVSREKKESFPLTVTSAQKNPTAFYLCASTLGGGADGYTFGSGTRLTVV.

V is TRBV7-3 and J is TRBJ2-2; D may match TRBD1 or TRBD2 (5 bases each). Germline CDR1 reads SGHTA; CDR2 reads FQGTGA. The CDR3 extends over 16 amino acids. The V end lost 4 bases, the J end lost 5 bases, and 17 bases lay between the germline ends. DNA for the CDR3: TGTGCCAGCAGCTCTGACAGTTCCGGGGCTACCGGGGAGCTGTTTTTT. Translating gives CASSSDSSGATGELFF.

The chain is built from TRBV7-2 and TRBJ1-1; D gene ambiguous. CDR3 length: 16 amino acids. The V and J ends lost 0 bases and 0 bases respectively, with 11 bases between them. Germline assignment: CDR1 SGHTA and CDR2 FQGNSA. The CDR3, as DNA: TGTGCCAGCAGCTTAGCTACCCAAGGAATGAACACTGAAGCTTTCTTT. This sequence encodes CASSLATQGMNTEAFF.

The chain joins TRBV28 to TRBJ1-6, with a tentative D call TRBD1 (6 bases). The germline CDR1 and CDR2 sequences are MDHEN and SYDVKM. Trimming cost V 4 bases and J 7 bases, with 17 bases left between them. The CDR3 is made up of 16 amino acids. The CDR3 sequence is CASSSGGATPNSPLHF. In DNA form, the CDR3 reads TGTGCCAGCAGTTCGGGGGGGGCGACCCCCAATTCACCCCTCCACTTT.

On this clone: Other DNA sequences from this sample encode an identical CDR3 as well. The V and J genes are TRBV29-1 and TRBJ1-2; 8 bases agree with TRBD1. The CDR3 runs 13 residues. The ends lost 6 bases at V and 0 bases at J; junction bases unmatched: 3. In germline, CDR1 is SQVTM, CDR2 ANQGSEA. This CDR3 reads CSVGTGANYGYTF. Written as DNA, the CDR3 is TGCAGCGTGGGGACAGGCGCTAACTATGGCTACACCTTC.

The J gene is TRBJ1-3, the V gene TRBV7-9, with D hard to call. The CDR3 length is 14 residues. Trimming pared 2 bases from V and 0 bases from J, leaving 5 bases between. CDR1 is SEHNR, CDR2 FQNEAQ, per germline (reference sequence). The CDR3 DNA reads TGTGCCAGCAGCTTACGGGGCTCTGGAAACACCATATATTTT. Amino acids: CASSLRGSGNTIYF.

The rearrangement joins TRBV18 to TRBJ1-1, with D tentatively TRBD1 (5 bases). CDR1 is KGHSH, CDR2 LQKENI, per germline. The CDR3 has 14 residues. The V end lost 0 bases, the J end lost 4 bases, and 9 bases lay between the germline ends. The CDR3 sequence is CASSPPIGGTEAFF. The CDR3 nucleotides read TGTGCCAGCTCACCACCTATCGGGGGCACTGAAGCTTTCTTT.

The rearrangement uses TRBV5-4 and TRBJ1-6, with D possibly TRBD1 on 6 matching bases. The CDR3 extends over 14 amino acids. Per germline, CDR1 SGHNT and CDR2 YYREEE (reference sequence). Trimming cost V 0 bases and J 8 bases, with 9 bases left between them. The CDR3 spells CASSLDGQHSPLHF. The DNA of the CDR3 is TGTGCCAGCAGCTTGGACGGACAGCATTCACCCCTCCACTTT. The full variable domain, with the rest looked up from reference TRBV5-4 and TRBJ1-6, is ETGVTQSPTHLIKTRGQQVTLRCSSQSGHNTVSWYQQALGQGPQFIFQYYREEENGRGNFPPRFSGLQFPNYSSELNVNALELDDSALYLCASSLDGQHSPLHFGNGTRLTVT.

J is TRBJ2-7 and V is TRBV5-1; possible D gene TRBD1, 7 bases. CDR3 size: 18 residues. Looked up from germline, CDR1 is SGHRS and CDR2 is YFSETQ. Trimming left V 3 bases short and J 0 bases short, with 22 bases between. CDR3 DNA sequence: TGCGCCAGCAGCTCTTATAAATCGATGCAGGGGGGCTCCTACGAGCAGTACGTC. Translation gives CASSSYKSMQGGSYEQYV.

The chain uses TRBV19 and TRBJ1-1; D might be TRBD1 (5 bases). Trimming pared 5 bases from V and 1 base from J, leaving 20 bases between. CDR3 length equals 17 residues. From germline, CDR1 is LNHDA and CDR2 SQIVND (reference sequence). CDR3 residues: CASSPHYGGRKNTEAFF. DNA for the CDR3: TGTGCCAGTAGTCCGCACTATGGGGGAAGGAAGAACACTGAAGCTTTCTTT.